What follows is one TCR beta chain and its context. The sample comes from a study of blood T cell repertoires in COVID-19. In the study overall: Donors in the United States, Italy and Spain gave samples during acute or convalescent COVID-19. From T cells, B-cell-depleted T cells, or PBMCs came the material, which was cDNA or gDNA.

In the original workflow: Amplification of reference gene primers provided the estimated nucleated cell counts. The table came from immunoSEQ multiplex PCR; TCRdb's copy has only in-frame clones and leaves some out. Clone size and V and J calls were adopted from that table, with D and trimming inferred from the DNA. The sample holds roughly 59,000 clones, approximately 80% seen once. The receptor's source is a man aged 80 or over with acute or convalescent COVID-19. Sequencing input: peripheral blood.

CDR3 sequence reads: CASTTGNFGTEAFF. CDR3 DNA: TGTGCCAGCACTACAGGGAATTTTGGAACTGAAGCTTTCTTT. V is TRBV7-9 and J is TRBJ1-1; maybe TRBD1 (6 bases). The CDR3 contains 14 residues. Germline lookup yields CDR1 SEHNR and CDR2 FQNEAQ (reference sequence). V lost 7 bases and J lost 5, with 17 bases in between. The complete variable domain, with remaining parts taken from reference TRBV7-9 and TRBJ1-1, reads DTGVSQNPRHKITKRGQNVTFRCDPISEHNRLYWYRQTLGQGPEFLTYFQNEAQLEKSRLLSDRFSAERPKGSFSTLEIQRTEQGDSAMYLCASTTGNFGTEAFFGQGTRLTVV.